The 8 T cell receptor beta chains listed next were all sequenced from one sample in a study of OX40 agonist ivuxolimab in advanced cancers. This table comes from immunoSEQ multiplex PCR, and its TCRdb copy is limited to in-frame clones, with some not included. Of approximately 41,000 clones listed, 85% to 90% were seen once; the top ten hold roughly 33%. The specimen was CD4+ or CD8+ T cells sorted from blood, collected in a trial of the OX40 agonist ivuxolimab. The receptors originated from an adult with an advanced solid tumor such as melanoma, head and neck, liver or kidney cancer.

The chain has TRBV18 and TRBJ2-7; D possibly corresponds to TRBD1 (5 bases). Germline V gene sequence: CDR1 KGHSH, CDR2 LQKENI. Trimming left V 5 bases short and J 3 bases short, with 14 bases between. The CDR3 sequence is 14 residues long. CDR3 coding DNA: TGTGCCAGCTCATTGGCGCAGGGATTCTACGAGCAGTACTTC. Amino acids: CASSLAQGFYEQYF.

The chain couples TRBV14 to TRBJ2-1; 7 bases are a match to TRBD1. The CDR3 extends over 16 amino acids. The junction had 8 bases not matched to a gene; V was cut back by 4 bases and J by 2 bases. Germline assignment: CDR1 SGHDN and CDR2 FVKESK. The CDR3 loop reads CASSRTGDHAYNEQFF. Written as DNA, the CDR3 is TGTGCCAGCAGCCGAACAGGGGACCATGCCTACAATGAGCAGTTCTTC.

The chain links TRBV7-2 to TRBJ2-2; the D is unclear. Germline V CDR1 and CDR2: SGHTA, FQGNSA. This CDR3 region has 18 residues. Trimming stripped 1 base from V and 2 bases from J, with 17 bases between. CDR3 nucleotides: TGTGCCAGCAGCTTAGGATCGGGCTTCGACTTAAACACCGGGGAGCTGTTTTTT. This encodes CASSLGSGFDLNTGELFF. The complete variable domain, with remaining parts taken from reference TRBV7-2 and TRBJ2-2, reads GAGVSQSPSNKVTEKGKDVELRCDPISGHTALYWYRQSLGQGLEFLIYFQGNSAPDKSGLPSDRFSAERTGGSVSTLTIQRTQQEDSAVYLCASSLGSGFDLNTGELFFGEGSRLTVL.

The CDR3 reads CASSQAERPSYNEQFF. CDR3 DNA: TGCGCCAGCAGCCAAGCGGAGCGGCCAAGCTACAATGAGCAGTTCTTC. This rearrangement joins TRBV4-1 to TRBJ2-1; D is perhaps TRBD2 (5 bases). Per germline, CDR1 MGHRA and CDR2 YSYEKL. CDR3 length: 16 residues. Trimming took off 1 base at V and 3 bases at J, with 13 bases between the two ends.

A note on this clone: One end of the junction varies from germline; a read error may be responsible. Written as DNA, the CDR3 is TGTGCTAGCAGCCCACTGGCGGGTGGACAAGAGACCCAGTACTTC. Protein: CASSPLAGGQETQYF. The J gene is TRBJ2-5, the V gene TRBV7-7; maybe TRBD2 (5 bases). The CDR3 extends over 15 amino acids. The germline CDR1 and CDR2 sequences are SSHAT and FNYEAQ (reference sequence).

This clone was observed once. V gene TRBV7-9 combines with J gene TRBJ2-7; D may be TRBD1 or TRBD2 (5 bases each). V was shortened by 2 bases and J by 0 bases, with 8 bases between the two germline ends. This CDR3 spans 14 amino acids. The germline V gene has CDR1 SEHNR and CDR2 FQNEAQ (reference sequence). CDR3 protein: CASSLPGSSYEQYF. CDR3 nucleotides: TGTGCCAGCAGCTTACCAGGGAGCTCCTACGAGCAGTACTTC.

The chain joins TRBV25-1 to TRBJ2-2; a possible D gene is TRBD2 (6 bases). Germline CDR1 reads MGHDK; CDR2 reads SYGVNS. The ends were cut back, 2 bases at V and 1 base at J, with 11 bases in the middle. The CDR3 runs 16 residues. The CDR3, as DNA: TGTGCCAGCAGTGAAGTGGGTAGCGGGAACACCGGGGAGCTGTTTTTT. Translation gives CASSEVGSGNTGELFF.

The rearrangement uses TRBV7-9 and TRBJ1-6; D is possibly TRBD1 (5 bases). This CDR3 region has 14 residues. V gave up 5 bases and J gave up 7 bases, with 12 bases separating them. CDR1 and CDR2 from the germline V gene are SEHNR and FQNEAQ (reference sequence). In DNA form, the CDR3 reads TGTGCCAGCAGCCCCGGGACCCAAAATTCACCCCTCCACTTT. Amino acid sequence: CASSPGTQNSPLHF.